This TCR beta chain was identified during a study of Ad26.COV2.S vaccination and SARS-CoV-2 variants. Study-level information: Within the COV1001 Ad26.COV2.S trial arm, the donor was enrolled. Participants got Ad26.COV2.S intramuscularly, once or twice 56 days apart. Study-wide points: Vaccinees reportedly had broad spike-specific CD8+ and CD4+ T cell responses.

The CDR3 has 17 amino acids. V shed 3 bases, J shed 4 bases, and the junction held 12 bases outside the gene matches. Germline loops: CDR1 SGHAT, CDR2 FQNNGV. A word on this clone: Antigen specificity is unknown.

Produced via immunoSEQ multiplex PCR; TCRdb's table is partial and in-frame only. The repertoire holds about 390,000 clones, about 90% seen once, with less than 2% in the top ten. Noted treatment: about 20 received Ad26.COV2.S at low or high dose, single or two shots; roughly 5 received placebo; per-sample allocation not given. Day 63 following the first vaccine or placebo injection was when the samples were taken. Its platform was an Ad26 vector, and its expressed antigen was Wuhan-strain SARS-CoV-2 spike. This chain connects TRBV11-2 to TRBJ2-7; 10 bases line up with TRBD1. The sample here was peripheral blood, taken in a trial of Ad26.COV2.S vaccine versus placebo. This TCR was sampled from a person aged 18-60 years who received the Ad26.COV2.S COVID-19 vaccine or a placebo. The CDR3 nucleotides read TGTGCCAGCAGCTTTACTACAACCGGGACAGGGGAATACGAGCAGTACTTC. Translated, it gives CASSFTTTGTGEYEQYF.